The T cell receptor beta chain under discussion was sequenced for a study of cytomegalovirus exposure and HLA in healthy donors. Trimming took off 4 bases at V and 7 bases at J, with 24 bases between the two ends. The CDR3 contains 16 residues. Germline V gene sequence: CDR1 SGHRS, CDR2 YFSETQ. PCR employed 60 Vbeta and 13 Jbeta primers. Here immunoSEQ multiplex PCR was the method, and the copy in TCRdb shows in-frame clones only, minus some. The sample holds approximately 150,000 clones; about four fifths are singletons and the top ten take about 4.5%. Source material: PBMCs. This TCR came from a man in his thirties or forties in good health and CMV-seronegative. V is TRBV5-1 and J is TRBJ2-7, with D perhaps TRBD1 (7 bases). The CDR3 DNA is TGCGCCAGCAGCCTATCAGCAGGGGGGCTCGCGGGAGAGCAGTACTTC. It codes for CASSLSAGGLAGEQYF.